The clone carrying this T cell receptor (beta chain) was found a few times. Its antigen is not known. Trimming took 5 bases from V and 4 from J; bases not matched to a gene: 7. This CDR3 contains 16 residues. Germline values: CDR1 SGHVS, CDR2 FQNEAQ. This record belongs to a study of T cells in narcolepsy. The study, taken as a whole, reports: Healthy controls reportedly lacked the autoreactive clonotypes serially found in patients' blood. Comparing one patient's CSF and blood CD4+ clonotypes highlighted HCRT- and TRIB2-specific autoreactive clonotypes. No autoreactive T cell clone sequences appeared in some memory CD4+ repertoires.

Method: immunoSEQ multiplex PCR; TCRdb's copy keeps in-frame clones and lacks some. The sample contains around 22,000 clones, around 81% of which appear only once. The J gene is TRBJ2-5, the V gene TRBV7-8, with 13 bases fitting TRBD2. The clonotype comes from a human donor in good health. Sequencing was carried out using memory (CD45RA-) CD4+ T cells from blood. The CDR3 spells CASSLTSGGALETQYF. The CDR3 bases are TGTGCCAGCAGCCTTACTAGCGGGGGGGCCTTAGAGACCCAGTACTTC.